This record concerns one T cell receptor (beta chain) sequence. The sample carries other DNA sequences with the same CDR3. Memory CD4+ cells were the fraction left after CD45RA+ naive selection. Generated by immunoSEQ multiplex PCR, the TCRdb table keeps only in-frame clones and is missing some. The data contain 550,000 to 800,000 clones, around 74% of them singletons. These data originate in a study of shared clonotypes between healthy human individuals. This CDR3 is built from 17 residues. CDR1 and CDR2 (germline): SGHRS, YFSETQ. V shed 1 base and J shed 0 bases, with 14 bases lying between them. Material: memory CD4+ T cells sorted from blood. The subset is: CD45RA-negative fraction. This TCR came from a woman aged 25 to 45 in good health. The V call is TRBV5-1, the J call TRBJ2-1; D is possibly TRBD1 (5 bases). CDR3 in DNA: TGCGCCAGCAGCTTGTCACCAATGACAGCCTCCTACAATGAGCAGTTCTTC. Translating it yields CASSLSPMTASYNEQFF.